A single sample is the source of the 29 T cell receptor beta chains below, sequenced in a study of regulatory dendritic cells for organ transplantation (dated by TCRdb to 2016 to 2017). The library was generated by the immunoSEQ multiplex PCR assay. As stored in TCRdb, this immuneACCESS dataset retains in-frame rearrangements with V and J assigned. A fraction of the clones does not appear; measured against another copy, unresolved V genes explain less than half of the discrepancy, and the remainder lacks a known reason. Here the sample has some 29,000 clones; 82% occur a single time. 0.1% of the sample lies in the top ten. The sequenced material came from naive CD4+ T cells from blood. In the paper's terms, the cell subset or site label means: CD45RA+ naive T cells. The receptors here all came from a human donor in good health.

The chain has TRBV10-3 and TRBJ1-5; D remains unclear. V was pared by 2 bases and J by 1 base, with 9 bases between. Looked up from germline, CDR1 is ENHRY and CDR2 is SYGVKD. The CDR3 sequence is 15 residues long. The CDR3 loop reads CAISEGRRSNQPQHF. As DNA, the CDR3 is TGTGCCATCAGTGAGGGCAGGCGAAGCAATCAGCCCCAGCATTTT.

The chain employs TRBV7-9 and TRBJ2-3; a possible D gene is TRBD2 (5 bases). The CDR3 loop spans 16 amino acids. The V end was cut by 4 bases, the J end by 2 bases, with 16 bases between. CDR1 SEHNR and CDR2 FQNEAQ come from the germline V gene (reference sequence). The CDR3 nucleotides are TGTGCCAGCAGCTCCCACCCGGGGATCTCCACAGATACGCAGTATTTT. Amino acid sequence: CASSSHPGISTDTQYF.

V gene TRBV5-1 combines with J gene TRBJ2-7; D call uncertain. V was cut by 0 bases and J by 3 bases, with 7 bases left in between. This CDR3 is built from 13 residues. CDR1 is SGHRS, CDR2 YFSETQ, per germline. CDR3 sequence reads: CASSLGSSYEQYF. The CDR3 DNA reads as TGCGCCAGCAGCTTGGGATCCAGCTACGAGCAGTACTTC.

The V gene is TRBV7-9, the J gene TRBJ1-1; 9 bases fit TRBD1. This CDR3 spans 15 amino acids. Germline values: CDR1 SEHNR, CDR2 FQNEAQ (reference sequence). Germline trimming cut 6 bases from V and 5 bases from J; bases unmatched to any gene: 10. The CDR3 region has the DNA TGTGCCAGCAGGCTCGGGACAGGGCTGAGGACTGAAGCTTTCTTT. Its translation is CASRLGTGLRTEAFF.

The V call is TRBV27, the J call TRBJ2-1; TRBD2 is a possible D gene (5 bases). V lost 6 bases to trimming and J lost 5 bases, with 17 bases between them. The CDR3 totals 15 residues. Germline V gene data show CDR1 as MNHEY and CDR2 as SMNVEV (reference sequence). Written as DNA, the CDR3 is TGTGCCAGCAGGGTGCCCGGGGTCCTTCACAATGAGCAGTTCTTC. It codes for CASRVPGVLHNEQFF.

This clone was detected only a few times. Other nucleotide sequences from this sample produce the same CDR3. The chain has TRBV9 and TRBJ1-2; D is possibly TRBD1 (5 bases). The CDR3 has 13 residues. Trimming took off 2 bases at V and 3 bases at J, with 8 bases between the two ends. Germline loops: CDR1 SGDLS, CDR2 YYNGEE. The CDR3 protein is CASSVDRDYGYTF. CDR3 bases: TGTGCCAGCAGCGTCGACAGAGACTATGGCTACACCTTC.

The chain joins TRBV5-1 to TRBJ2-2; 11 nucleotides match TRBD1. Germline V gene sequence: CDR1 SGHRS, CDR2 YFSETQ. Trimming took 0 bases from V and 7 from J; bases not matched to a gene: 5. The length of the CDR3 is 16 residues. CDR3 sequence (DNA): TGCGCCAGCAGCTTGGGGACAGGGGGCGCCGGCGGGGAGCTGTTTTTT. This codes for CASSLGTGGAGGELFF.

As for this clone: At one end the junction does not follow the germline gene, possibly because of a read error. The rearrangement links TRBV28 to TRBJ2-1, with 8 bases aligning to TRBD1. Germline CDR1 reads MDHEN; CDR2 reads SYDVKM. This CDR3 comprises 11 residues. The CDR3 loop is CASSIPGQVLF. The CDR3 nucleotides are TGTGCCAGCAGTATACCGGGACAGGTCCTCTTC.

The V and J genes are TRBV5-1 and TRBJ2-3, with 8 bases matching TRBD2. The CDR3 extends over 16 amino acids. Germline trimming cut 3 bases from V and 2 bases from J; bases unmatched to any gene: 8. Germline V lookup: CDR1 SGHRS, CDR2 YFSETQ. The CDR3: CASSSSGTSDTDTQYF. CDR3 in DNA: TGCGCCAGCAGCTCCTCCGGGACTAGTGACACAGATACGCAGTATTTT.

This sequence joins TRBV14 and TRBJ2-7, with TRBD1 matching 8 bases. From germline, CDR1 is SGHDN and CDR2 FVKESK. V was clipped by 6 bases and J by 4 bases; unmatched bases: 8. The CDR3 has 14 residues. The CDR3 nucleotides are TGTGCCAGCAGTATCGGGACAGGAGATTACGAGCAGTACTTC. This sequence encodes CASSIGTGDYEQYF.

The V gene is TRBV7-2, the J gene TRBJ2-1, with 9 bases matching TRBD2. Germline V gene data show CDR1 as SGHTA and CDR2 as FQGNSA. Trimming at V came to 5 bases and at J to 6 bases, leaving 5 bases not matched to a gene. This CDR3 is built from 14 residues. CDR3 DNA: TGTGCCAGCAGCCAAGGGACTAGCCTCAATGAGCAGTTCTTC. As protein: CASSQGTSLNEQFF.

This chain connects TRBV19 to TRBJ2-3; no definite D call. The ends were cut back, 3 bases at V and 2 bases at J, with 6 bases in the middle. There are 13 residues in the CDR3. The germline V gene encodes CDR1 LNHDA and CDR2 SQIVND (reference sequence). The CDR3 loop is CASSISYTDTQYF. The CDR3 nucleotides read TGTGCCAGTAGTATTTCCTACACAGATACGCAGTATTTT.

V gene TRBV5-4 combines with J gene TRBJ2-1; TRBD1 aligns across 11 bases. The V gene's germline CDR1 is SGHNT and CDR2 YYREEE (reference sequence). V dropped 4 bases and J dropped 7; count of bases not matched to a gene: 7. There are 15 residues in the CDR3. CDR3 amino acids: CASSPDRGQWNEQFF. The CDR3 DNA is TGTGCCAGCAGCCCGGACAGGGGGCAGTGGAATGAGCAGTTCTTC. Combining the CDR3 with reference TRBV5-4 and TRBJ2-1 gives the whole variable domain ETGVTQSPTHLIKTRGQQVTLRCSSQSGHNTVSWYQQALGQGPQFIFQYYREEENGRGNFPPRFSGLQFPNYSSELNVNALELDDSALYLCASSPDRGQWNEQFFGPGTRLTVL.

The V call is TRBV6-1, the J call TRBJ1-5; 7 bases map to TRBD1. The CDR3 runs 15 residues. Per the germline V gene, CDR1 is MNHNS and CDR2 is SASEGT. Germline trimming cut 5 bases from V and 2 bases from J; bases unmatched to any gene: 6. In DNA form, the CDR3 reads TGTGCCAGCAGTATGACCAGGGGGGGCAATCAGCCCCAGCATTTT. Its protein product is CASSMTRGGNQPQHF.

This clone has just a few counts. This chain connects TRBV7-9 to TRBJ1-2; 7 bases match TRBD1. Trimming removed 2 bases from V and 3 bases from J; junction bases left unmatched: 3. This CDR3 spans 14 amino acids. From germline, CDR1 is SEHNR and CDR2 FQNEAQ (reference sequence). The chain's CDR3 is CASSLQGVDYGYTF. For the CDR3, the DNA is TGTGCCAGCAGCTTACAGGGGGTCGACTATGGCTACACCTTC. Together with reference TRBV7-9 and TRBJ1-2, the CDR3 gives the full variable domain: DTGVSQNPRHKITKRGQNVTFRCDPISEHNRLYWYRQTLGQGPEFLTYFQNEAQLEKSRLLSDRFSAERPKGSFSTLEIQRTEQGDSAMYLCASSLQGVDYGYTFGSGTRLTVV.

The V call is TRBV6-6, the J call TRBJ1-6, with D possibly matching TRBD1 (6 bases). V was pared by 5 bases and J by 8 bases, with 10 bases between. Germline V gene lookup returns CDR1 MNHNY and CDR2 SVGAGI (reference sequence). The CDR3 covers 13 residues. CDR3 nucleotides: TGTGCCAGCAGTGGAAACAGGGATTCACCCCTCCACTTT. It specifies CASSGNRDSPLHF.

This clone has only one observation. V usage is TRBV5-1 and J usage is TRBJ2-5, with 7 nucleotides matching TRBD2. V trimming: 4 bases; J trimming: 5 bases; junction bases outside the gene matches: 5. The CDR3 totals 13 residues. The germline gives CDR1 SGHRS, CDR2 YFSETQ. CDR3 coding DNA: TGCGCCAGCAGCCGGGGGGTAGCGGAGACCCAGTACTTC. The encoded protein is CASSRGVAETQYF.

The CDR3 region has the DNA TGTGCCAGCACGGGTCGGATCCAAGAGACCCAGTACTTC. Translating it yields CASTGRIQETQYF. The chain combines TRBV7-2 with TRBJ2-5; no clear D gene. CDR1 and CDR2 from the germline V gene are SGHTA and FQGNSA. V was cut by 7 bases and J by 1 base, with 10 bases left in between. This CDR3 has 13 residues.

The DNA of the CDR3 is TGTGCCAGCAGTGAACAGGGGGGAAGCAATCAGCCCCAGCATTTT. Residues: CASSEQGGSNQPQHF. This chain joins TRBV6-4 and TRBJ1-5; 8 nucleotides match TRBD1. Trimming cost V 3 bases and J 1 base; bases outside gene matches: 2. CDR1 and CDR2 (germline): MRHNA, SNTAGT. This CDR3 is 15 amino acids long.

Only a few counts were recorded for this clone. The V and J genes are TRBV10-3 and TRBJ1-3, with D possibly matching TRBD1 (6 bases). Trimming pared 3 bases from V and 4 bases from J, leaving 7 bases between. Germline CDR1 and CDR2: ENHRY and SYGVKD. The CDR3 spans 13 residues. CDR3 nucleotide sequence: TGTGCCATCAGTGATACAGGGGGAAACACCATATATTTT. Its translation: CAISDTGGNTIYF.

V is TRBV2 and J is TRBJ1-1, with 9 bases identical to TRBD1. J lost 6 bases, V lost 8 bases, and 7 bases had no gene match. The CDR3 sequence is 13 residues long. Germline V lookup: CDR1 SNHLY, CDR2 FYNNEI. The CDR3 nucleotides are TGTGCCAGCCTCCGGGACAGGGTGGCTGAAGCTTTCTTT. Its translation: CASLRDRVAEAFF.

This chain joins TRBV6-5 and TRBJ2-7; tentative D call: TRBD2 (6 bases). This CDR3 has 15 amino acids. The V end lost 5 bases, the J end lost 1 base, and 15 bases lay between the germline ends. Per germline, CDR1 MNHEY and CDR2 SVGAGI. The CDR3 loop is CASSMGLRRSYEQYF. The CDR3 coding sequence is TGTGCCAGCAGTATGGGACTGCGCCGGTCCTACGAGCAGTACTTC.

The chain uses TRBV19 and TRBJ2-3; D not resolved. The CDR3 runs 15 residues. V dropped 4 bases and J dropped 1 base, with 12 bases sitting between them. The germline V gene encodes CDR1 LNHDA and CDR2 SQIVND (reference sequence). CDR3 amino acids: CASSTTGPRTDTQYF. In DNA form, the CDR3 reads TGTGCCAGTAGTACTACGGGTCCTCGCACAGATACGCAGTATTTT.

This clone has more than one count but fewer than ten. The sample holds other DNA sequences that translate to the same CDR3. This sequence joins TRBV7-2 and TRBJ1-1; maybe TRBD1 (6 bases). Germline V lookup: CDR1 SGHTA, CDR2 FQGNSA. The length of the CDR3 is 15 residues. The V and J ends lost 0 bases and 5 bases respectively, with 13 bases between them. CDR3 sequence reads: CASSLARGLGTEAFF. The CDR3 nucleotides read TGTGCCAGCAGCTTAGCGCGGGGGCTCGGGACTGAAGCTTTCTTT.

The CDR3 DNA follows: TGTGCCAGCAGTGATCGGGTAGTCAGCTATAGCAATCAGCCCCAGCATTTT. It specifies CASSDRVVSYSNQPQHF. The J gene is TRBJ1-5, the V gene TRBV27; the D is unclear. The CDR3 runs to 17 residues. V was pared by 5 bases and J by 0 bases, with 17 bases between. CDR1 MNHEY and CDR2 SMNVEV come from the germline V gene (reference sequence).

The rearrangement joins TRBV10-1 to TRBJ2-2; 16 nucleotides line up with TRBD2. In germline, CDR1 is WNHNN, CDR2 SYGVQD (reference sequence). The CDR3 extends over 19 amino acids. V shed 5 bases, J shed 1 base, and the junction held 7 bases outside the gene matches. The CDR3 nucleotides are TGCGCCAGCAGTTCAAGAGGGACTAGCGGGGGGGTGAACACCGGGGAGCTGTTTTTT. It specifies CASSSRGTSGGVNTGELFF.

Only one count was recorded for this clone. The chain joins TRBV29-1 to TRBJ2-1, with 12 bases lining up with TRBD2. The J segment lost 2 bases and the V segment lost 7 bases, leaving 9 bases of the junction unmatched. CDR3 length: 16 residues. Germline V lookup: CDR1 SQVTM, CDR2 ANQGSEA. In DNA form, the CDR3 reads TGCAGCGCCGAGAGACTAGCGGGGGATACCTACAATGAGCAGTTCTTC. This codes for CSAERLAGDTYNEQFF.

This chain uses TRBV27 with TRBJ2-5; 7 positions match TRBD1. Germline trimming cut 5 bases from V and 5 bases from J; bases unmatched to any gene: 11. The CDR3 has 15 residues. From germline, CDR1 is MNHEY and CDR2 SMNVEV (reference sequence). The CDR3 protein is CASSQKTGLGETQYF. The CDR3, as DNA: TGTGCCAGCAGTCAAAAGACAGGGTTGGGGGAGACCCAGTACTTC.

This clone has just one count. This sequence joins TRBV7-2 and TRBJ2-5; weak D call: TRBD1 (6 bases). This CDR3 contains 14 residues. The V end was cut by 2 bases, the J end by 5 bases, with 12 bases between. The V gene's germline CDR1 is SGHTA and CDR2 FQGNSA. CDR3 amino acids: CASSLNRARETQYF. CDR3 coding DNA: TGTGCCAGCAGCTTAAACAGGGCGAGGGAGACCCAGTACTTC.